This T cell receptor beta chain was found in a study of OX40 agonist ivuxolimab in advanced cancers. About the study: Three patients, one with hepatocellular carcinoma and two with cutaneous melanoma, achieved partial responses.

Libraries were prepared by immunoSEQ multiplex PCR; TCRdb keeps only in-frame clonotypes and omits some of them. This table has 80,000 to 100,000 clones, around 90% appearing once. Patients with a history of autoimmune disease or on systemic immunosuppression were excluded. Blood got drawn at baseline, again on cycle 4 day 1, and then on cycle 7 day 1. The CDR3 covers 13 residues. V lost 5 bases, J lost 0 bases, and 7 bases lay in between. The germline V gene has CDR1 SGHVS and CDR2 FNYEAQ. Overall study results and limits: The CD4+ and CD8+ T cells in the blood had expanded clonally by week 6 at 0.1 to 3.0 mg/kg.

This clone has only one observation. Its antigen remains unidentified. This specimen consisted of CD4+ or CD8+ T cells sorted from blood, obtained in a trial of the OX40 agonist ivuxolimab. The receptor was derived from an adult with an advanced solid tumor such as melanoma, head and neck, liver or kidney cancer. The chain uses TRBV7-6 and TRBJ1-1, with D uncertain. CDR3 nucleotide sequence: TGTGCCAGCAGCAAAGTGGTGAACACTGAAGCTTTCTTT. Residues: CASSKVVNTEAFF.